The clone carrying this T cell receptor (beta chain) was detected a few times. What it recognizes is unknown. Sequenced with the Oncomine TCR Beta short-read assay was DNA taken from cultured CD4+ T cells. TCRdb itself ran the PCR reads through MiXCR, one entry per CDR3 protein. Seen here are roughly 13,000 distinct CDR3 sequences, 52% observed once, and the top ten hold approximately 9.5%. Treatment given: roughly 11-day PBMC culture with coronavirus spike peptide pools or control peptides (ViraFEST assay). CDR3 length equals 15 residues. The V gene's germline CDR1 is LNHDA and CDR2 SQIVND (reference sequence). V gave up 7 bases and J gave up 3 bases, with 18 bases separating them. The sample comes from a study of vaccination and CD4 T cells after COVID-19. The study's findings and limits: Nearly all convalescent vaccine-specific clones, 304 of 307, recognized only SARS-CoV-2 spike.

The sample consisted of CD4+ T cells from blood, cultured in vitro. The receptor was isolated from a human donor who had recovered from COVID-19. The chain links TRBV19 to TRBJ1-2, with TRBD1 as a possible D gene (6 bases). The CDR3 coding sequence is TGTGCCAGTATCCCTACAGGGTTGTTTCACTATGGCTACACCTTC. Translating it yields CASIPTGLFHYGYTF.